The clone carrying this T cell receptor beta chain was seen more than once but under ten times. What it binds is unknown. Germline values: CDR1 SGHRS, CDR2 YFSETQ. CDR3 length equals 15 residues. The junction had 14 bases not matched to a gene; V was cut back by 5 bases and J by 9 bases. Regions amplified from RNA transcripts were the TCR beta CDR3 regions. The TCR CDR3 was amplified in a first-round RT-PCR using the HTBI primer set. TCRdb itself ran the multiplex PCR reads through MiXCR, one entry per CDR3 protein. The sample consists of roughly 130,000 distinct CDR3 sequences, 22% of them appearing once. The data derive from a study of T cells in Graves' hyperthyroidism and ophthalmopathy. Points from the study as a whole: Among thyroid clonotypes expanded above 0.001, most also appeared in blood.

Exclusion of patients followed from uncontrolled infection, other autoimmune disease, pregnancy or lactation. The sequencing sample was made of blood. V and J are TRBV5-1 and TRBJ2-1; TRBD2 aligns across 7 bases. The clonotype comes from a woman between 50 and 59 years old with Graves' hyperthyroidism that later progressed to Graves' ophthalmopathy. The CDR3 protein is CASSAGTIVNSEQFF. The CDR3 bases are TGCGCCAGCAGTGCCGGGACTATCGTCAACAGTGAGCAGTTCTTC.